Included here is one T cell receptor beta chain sequence, with context. Its antigen is undetermined. The data were obtained in a study of cytomegalovirus exposure and HLA in healthy donors. Findings and limits, study-wide: The study listed 164 cytomegalovirus-associated TCR beta chains. Immune exposure data for these donors was limited to CMV serostatus.

Researchers ran the PCR with 60 Vbeta and 13 Jbeta primers. The authors' processing: Unique TCR beta chains totaled roughly 80 million in a later count, with about 11 million of them shared. The repertoire was sequenced with immunoSEQ multiplex PCR; TCRdb's copy has only in-frame clones and lacks some. V, J and clone size derive from that table, while D and trimming were established from the DNA sequence. The sample holds 160,000 or so clones, around 80% seen once. This clonotype was obtained from a male donor in good health and CMV-seropositive. Sequences were obtained from PBMCs.

The DNA for the CDR3 is TGTGCCAGCAGCTTAGAAGGCGGGAGAACCTACGAGCAGTACTTC. Amino acid sequence: CASSLEGGRTYEQYF. V gene TRBV11-2 combines with J gene TRBJ2-7; 7 bases align to TRBD2. CDR3 length: 15 amino acids. Germline CDR1 is SGHAT and CDR2 is FQNNGV. The V segment lost 0 bases and the J segment 2 bases; nucleotides outside the gene matches: 4.